These 6 T cell receptor beta chains were sequenced from one sample in a study of radiotherapy plus CTLA-4 blockade in lung cancer. Some clones are missing from TCRdb's copy, which holds only in-frame ones; the method was immunoSEQ multiplex PCR. The sample contains fewer than 65,000 clones, just under 85% of which appear only once. This material consisted of peripheral blood, taken from a patient treated with radiotherapy plus ipilimumab. All receptors come from a human donor with non-small cell lung cancer whose response to radiotherapy plus ipilimumab could not be evaluated.

This rearrangement joins TRBV15 to TRBJ2-7, with D unresolved. The V and J ends lost 4 bases and 0 bases respectively, with 16 bases between them. CDR3 length equals 16 residues. CDR1 LNHNV and CDR2 YYDKDF come from the germline V gene (reference sequence). CDR3 DNA: TGTGCCACCAGCACCCCGGGTGGCAGAAGCTCCTACGAGCAGTACTTC. Amino acid sequence: CATSTPGGRSSYEQYF. The full variable domain, completed using reference TRBV15 and TRBJ2-7, is DAMVIQNPRYQVTQFGKPVTLSCSQTLNHNVMYWYQQKSSQAPKLLFHYYDKDFNNEADTPDNFQSRRPNTSFCFLDIRSPGLGDTAMYLCATSTPGGRSSYEQYFGPGTRLTVT.

The rearrangement links TRBV28 to TRBJ1-2; 9 bases match TRBD1. The ends lost 3 bases at V and 2 bases at J; junction bases unmatched: 13. The CDR3 has 18 residues. Per germline, CDR1 MDHEN and CDR2 SYDVKM. As DNA, the CDR3 is TGTGCCAGCAGTTTCTTAGGGGGACAGGGCAGACTCAACTATGGCTACACCTTC. The encoded protein is CASSFLGGQGRLNYGYTF.

This clone was found a few times. The rearrangement joins TRBV19 to TRBJ2-5; D possibly corresponds to TRBD1 (6 bases). This CDR3 region has 13 residues. Germline values: CDR1 LNHDA, CDR2 SQIVND (reference sequence). V lost 2 bases and J lost 2, with 6 bases in between. The CDR3 DNA follows: TGTGCCAGTAGTATAAGGGGGCAAGAGACCCAGTACTTC. Encoded protein: CASSIRGQETQYF.

The chain uses TRBV30 and TRBJ2-5; 7 nucleotides match TRBD2. The germline V gene encodes CDR1 GTSNPN and CDR2 SVGIG (reference sequence). This CDR3 spans 16 amino acids. Trimming took 3 bases from V and 5 from J; bases not matched to a gene: 15. DNA of the CDR3: TGTGCCTGGAGGCGGGAGTCCCTTAGAAGGGCCGAGACCCAGTACTTC. Protein product: CAWRRESLRRAETQYF.

The chain employs TRBV30 and TRBJ2-5; tentative D call: TRBD2 (5 bases). Matching the DNA end better, TRBJ2-7 makes the J call doubtful. Germline CDR1 is GTSNPN and CDR2 is SVGIG (reference sequence). The CDR3 runs 18 residues. The CDR3 DNA is TGTGCCTGGAGTTTCCCCCTGGCCGGAGAGGGATCTCCTTACGAGCAGTACTTC. Its translation: CAWSFPLAGEGSPYEQYF.

The rearrangement uses TRBV7-2 and TRBJ2-5, with 16 bases aligning to TRBD2. Germline CDR1 and CDR2: SGHTA and FQGNSA. This CDR3 spans 17 amino acids. V lost 4 bases, J lost 5 bases, and 7 bases stayed unmatched. The CDR3 here is CASSSQGLAGGGETQYF. In DNA form, the CDR3 reads TGTGCCAGCAGCTCCCAGGGACTAGCGGGAGGGGGGGAGACCCAGTACTTC.